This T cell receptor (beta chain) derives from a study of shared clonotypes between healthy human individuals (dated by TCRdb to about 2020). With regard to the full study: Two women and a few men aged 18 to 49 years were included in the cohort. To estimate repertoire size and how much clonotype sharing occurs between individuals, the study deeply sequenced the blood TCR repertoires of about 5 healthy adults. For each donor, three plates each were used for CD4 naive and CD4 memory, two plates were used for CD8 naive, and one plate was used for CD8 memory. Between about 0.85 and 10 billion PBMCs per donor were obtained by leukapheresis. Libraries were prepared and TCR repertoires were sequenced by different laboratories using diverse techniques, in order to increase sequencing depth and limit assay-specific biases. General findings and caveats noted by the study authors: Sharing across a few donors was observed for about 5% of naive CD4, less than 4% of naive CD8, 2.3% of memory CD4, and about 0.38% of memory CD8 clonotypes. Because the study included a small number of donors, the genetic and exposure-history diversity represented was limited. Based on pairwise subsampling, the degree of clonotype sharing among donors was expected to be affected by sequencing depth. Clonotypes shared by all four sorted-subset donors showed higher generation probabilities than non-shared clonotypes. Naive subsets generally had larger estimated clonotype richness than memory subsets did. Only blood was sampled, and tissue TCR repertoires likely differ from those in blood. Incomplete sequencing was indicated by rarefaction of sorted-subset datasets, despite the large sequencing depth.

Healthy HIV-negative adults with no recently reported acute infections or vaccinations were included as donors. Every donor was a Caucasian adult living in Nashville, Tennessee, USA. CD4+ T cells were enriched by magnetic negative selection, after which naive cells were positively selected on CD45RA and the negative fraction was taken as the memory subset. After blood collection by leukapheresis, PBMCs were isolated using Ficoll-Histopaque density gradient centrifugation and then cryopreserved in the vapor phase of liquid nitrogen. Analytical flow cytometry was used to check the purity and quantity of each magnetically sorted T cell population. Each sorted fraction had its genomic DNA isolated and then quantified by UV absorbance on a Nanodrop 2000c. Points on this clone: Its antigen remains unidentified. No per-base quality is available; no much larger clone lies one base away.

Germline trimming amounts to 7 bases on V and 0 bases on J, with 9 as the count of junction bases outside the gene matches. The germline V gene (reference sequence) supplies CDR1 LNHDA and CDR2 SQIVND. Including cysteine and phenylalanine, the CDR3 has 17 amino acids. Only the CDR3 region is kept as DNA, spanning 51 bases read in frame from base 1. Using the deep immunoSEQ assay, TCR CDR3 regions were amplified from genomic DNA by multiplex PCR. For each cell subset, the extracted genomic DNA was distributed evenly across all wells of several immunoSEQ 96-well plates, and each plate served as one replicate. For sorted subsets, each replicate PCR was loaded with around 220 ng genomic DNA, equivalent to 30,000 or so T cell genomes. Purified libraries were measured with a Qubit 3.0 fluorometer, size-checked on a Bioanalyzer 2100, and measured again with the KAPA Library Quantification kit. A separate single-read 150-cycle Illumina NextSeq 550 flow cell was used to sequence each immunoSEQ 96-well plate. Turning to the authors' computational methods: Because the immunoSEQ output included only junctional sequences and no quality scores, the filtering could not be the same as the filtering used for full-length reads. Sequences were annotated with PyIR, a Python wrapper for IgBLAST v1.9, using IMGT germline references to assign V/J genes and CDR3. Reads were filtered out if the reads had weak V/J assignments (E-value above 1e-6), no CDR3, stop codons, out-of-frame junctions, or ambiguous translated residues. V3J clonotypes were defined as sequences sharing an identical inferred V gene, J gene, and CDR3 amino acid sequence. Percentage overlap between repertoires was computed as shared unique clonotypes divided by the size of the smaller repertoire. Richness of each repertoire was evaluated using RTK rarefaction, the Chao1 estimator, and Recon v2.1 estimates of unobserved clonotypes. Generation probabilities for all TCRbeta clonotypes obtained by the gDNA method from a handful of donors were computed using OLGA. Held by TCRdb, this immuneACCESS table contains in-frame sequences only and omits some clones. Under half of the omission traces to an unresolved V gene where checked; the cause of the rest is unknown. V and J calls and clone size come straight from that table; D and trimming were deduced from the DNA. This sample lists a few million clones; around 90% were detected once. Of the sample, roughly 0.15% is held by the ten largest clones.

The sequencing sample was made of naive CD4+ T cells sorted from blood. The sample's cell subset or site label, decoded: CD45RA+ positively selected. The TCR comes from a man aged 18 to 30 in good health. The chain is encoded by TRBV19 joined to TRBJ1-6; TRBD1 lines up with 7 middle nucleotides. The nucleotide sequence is TGTGCCAGTACCGAGGGACAGCTTAGCTCCTATAATTCACCCCTCCACTTT. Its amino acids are CASTEGQLSSYNSPLHF.